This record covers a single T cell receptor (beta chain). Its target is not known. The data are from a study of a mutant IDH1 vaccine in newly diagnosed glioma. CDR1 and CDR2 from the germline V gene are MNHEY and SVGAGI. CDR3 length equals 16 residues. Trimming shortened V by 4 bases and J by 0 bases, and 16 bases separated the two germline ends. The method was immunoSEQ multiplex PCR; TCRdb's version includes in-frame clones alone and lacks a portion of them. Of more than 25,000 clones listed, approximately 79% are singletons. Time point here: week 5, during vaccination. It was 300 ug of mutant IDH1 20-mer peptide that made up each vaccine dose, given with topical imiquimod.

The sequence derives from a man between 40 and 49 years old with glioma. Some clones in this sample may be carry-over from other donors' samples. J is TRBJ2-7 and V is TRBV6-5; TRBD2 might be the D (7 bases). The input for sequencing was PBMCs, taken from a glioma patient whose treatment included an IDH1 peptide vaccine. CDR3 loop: CASSLGGAGASYEQYF. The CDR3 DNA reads TGTGCCAGCAGTTTGGGTGGGGCGGGGGCCTCCTACGAGCAGTACTTC.